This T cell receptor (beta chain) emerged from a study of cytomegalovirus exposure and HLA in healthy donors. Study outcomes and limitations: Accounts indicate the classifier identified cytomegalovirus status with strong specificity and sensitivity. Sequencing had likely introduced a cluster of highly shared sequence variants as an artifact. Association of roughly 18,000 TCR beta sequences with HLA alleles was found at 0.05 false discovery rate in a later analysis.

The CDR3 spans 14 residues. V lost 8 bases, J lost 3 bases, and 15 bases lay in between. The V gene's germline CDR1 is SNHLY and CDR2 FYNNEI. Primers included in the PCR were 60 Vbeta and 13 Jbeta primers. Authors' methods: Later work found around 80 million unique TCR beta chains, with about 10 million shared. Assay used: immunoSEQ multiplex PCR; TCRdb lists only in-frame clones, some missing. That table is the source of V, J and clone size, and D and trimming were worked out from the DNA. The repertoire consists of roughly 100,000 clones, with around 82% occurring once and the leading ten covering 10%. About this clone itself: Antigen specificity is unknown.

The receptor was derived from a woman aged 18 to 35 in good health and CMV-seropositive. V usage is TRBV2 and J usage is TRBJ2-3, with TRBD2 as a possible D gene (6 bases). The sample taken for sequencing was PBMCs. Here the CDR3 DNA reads TGTGCCAGCGGACCGGGACTCGATACAGATACGCAGTATTTT. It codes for CASGPGLDTDTQYF.